Presented here are 21 T cell receptor beta chains from one specimen sequenced in a study of cytomegalovirus exposure and HLA in healthy donors. A multiplex PCR was run with 60 Vbeta primers and 13 Jbeta primers. Clones were read by immunoSEQ multiplex PCR, and TCRdb kept only the in-frame ones, dropping some. The sample yields some 120,000 clones, around 84% seen once. The sample was PBMCs. The source of these receptors is a man aged 25-45 years in good health and CMV-seropositive.

The chain joins TRBV18 to TRBJ1-3; D gene ambiguous. This CDR3 contains 11 residues. V was shortened by 4 bases and J by 5 bases, with 3 bases between the two germline ends. Germline CDR1 KGHSH, CDR2 LQKENI. CDR3 in DNA: TGTGCCAGCTCACTAAGAAACACCATATATTTT. Its protein product is CASSLRNTIYF.

In regard to this clone: This may come from a read error, since a much larger clone is one base off. The genes are TRBV6-5 and TRBJ1-2, with 8 positions matching TRBD1. Germline CDR1 and CDR2: MNHEY and SVGAGI. J was trimmed by 4 bases and V by 6 bases; bases with no gene match: 4. This CDR3 spans 13 amino acids. CDR3 DNA: TGTGCCAGCAGCTCGGGACAGGCCTATGGCTACACCTTC. Amino acids: CASSSGQAYGYTF.

The V and J genes are TRBV2 and TRBJ1-3; no definite D call. The CDR3 runs to 13 residues. V was cut by 8 bases and J by 2 bases, with 10 bases left in between. From germline, CDR1 is SNHLY and CDR2 FYNNEI. CDR3 region: CASLFRAGNTIYF. The DNA of the CDR3 is TGTGCCAGCCTTTTTAGAGCTGGAAACACCATATATTTT.

CDR3 loop: CASSSGQGGLAFF. The CDR3 DNA reads TGTGCCAGCAGTAGTGGACAGGGCGGCCTAGCTTTCTTT. The chain carries TRBV28 and TRBJ1-1, with 8 bases that match TRBD1. Unmatched junction bases numbered 9, after V lost 5 bases and J lost 10 bases. This CDR3 spans 13 amino acids. CDR1 is MDHEN, CDR2 SYDVKM, per germline.

V gene TRBV6-1 combines with J gene TRBJ2-7, with D unclear. The ends were cut back, 2 bases at V and 2 bases at J, with 10 bases in the middle. This CDR3 contains 14 residues. Germline lookup yields CDR1 MNHNS and CDR2 SASEGT. The CDR3 region is CASSEQVPTYEQYF. DNA of the CDR3: TGTGCCAGCAGTGAACAAGTCCCTACCTACGAGCAGTACTTC.

The chain joins TRBV15 to TRBJ2-5; 13 bases are shared with TRBD2. Germline V gives CDR1 LNHNV, CDR2 YYDKDF (reference sequence). This CDR3 spans 15 amino acids. J was trimmed by 3 bases and V by 4 bases; bases with no gene match: 2. CDR3 sequence: CATSTGLAGEETQYF. In DNA, the CDR3 is TGTGCCACCAGCACTGGACTAGCGGGAGAAGAGACCCAGTACTTC.

The chain recombines TRBV5-6 with TRBJ1-3; 7 bases match TRBD1. Germline V gives CDR1 SGHDT, CDR2 YYEEEE. There are 17 residues in the CDR3. The V segment lost 3 bases and the J segment 2 bases; nucleotides outside the gene matches: 11. DNA for the CDR3: TGTGCCAGCAGCTCCCTAATGGACAGGTTCGCTGGAAACACCATATATTTT. Its translation: CASSSLMDRFAGNTIYF.

The chain employs TRBV4-2 and TRBJ1-6; no firm D call. V was clipped by 0 bases and J by 10 bases, with 16 bases between them. This CDR3 spans 16 amino acids. Germline assignment: CDR1 LGHNA and CDR2 YNFKEQ. Here the CDR3 DNA reads TGTGCCAGCAGCCAAGAATCGAGTCAGGCTCACTCACCCCTCCACTTT. It encodes CASSQESSQAHSPLHF.

The chain recombines TRBV12-2 with TRBJ1-5; TRBD1 is taken as the D call from the table, unchecked against the DNA. TRBV12-2 is a recognized pseudogene. This CDR3 has 17 residues. Here the CDR3 reads CASRFQGLPHSNQPQHF. The DNA of the CDR3 is TGTGCAAGTCGCTTTCAGGGGCTTCCACATAGCAATCAGCCCCAGCATTTT.

J is TRBJ2-3 and V is TRBV6-4; 12 bases line up with TRBD2. V shed 4 bases and J 4 bases; nucleotides not matched to a gene: 3. CDR1 is MRHNA and CDR2 is SNTAGT in the germline V gene. This CDR3 spans 15 amino acids. CDR3 region: CASSALAGGPDTQYF. In DNA form, the CDR3 reads TGTGCCAGCAGTGCCCTAGCGGGGGGGCCAGATACGCAGTATTTT.

The V call is TRBV7-9, the J call TRBJ2-1, with TRBD1 matching 8 bases. CDR3 size: 16 residues. Germline V lookup: CDR1 SEHNR, CDR2 FQNEAQ (reference sequence). The ends lost 5 bases at V and 0 bases at J; junction bases unmatched: 6. CDR3 amino acids: CASSGQGPSSYNEQFF. The CDR3 DNA reads TGTGCCAGCAGCGGACAGGGCCCGAGCTCCTACAATGAGCAGTTCTTC. The full variable domain, with the rest looked up from reference TRBV7-9 and TRBJ2-1, is DTGVSQNPRHKITKRGQNVTFRCDPISEHNRLYWYRQTLGQGPEFLTYFQNEAQLEKSRLLSDRFSAERPKGSFSTLEIQRTEQGDSAMYLCASSGQGPSSYNEQFFGPGTRLTVL.

This chain uses TRBV4-1 with TRBJ2-1; TRBD2 might be the D (5 bases). The CDR3 is 17 amino acids. Trimming took 0 bases from V and 0 from J, leaving 12 bases between them. Germline V lookup: CDR1 MGHRA, CDR2 YSYEKL. DNA for the CDR3: TGCGCCAGCAGCCAAGAATACTTCGGGAACTCCTACAATGAGCAGTTCTTC. Translating it yields CASSQEYFGNSYNEQFF.

About this clone: Other DNA variants within this sample encode the same CDR3. The chain combines TRBV23-1 with TRBJ1-1; unclear D gene. TRBV23-1 is noted as an ORF with a role that remains uncertain. CDR3 length: 13 amino acids. V was clipped by 0 bases and J by 8 bases, with 10 bases between them. CDR3 sequence (DNA): TGCGCCAGCAGTCAATCTTATCCGGTGGAAGCTTTCTTT. Protein sequence: CASSQSYPVEAFF.

This clone was recorded a few times. The chain uses TRBV7-2 and TRBJ1-2, with D tentatively TRBD1 (6 bases). The CDR3 totals 16 residues. Deletions cut 6 bases from V and 0 bases from J, with 17 bases between. Germline-derived CDR1 and CDR2 are SGHTA and FQGNSA. The CDR3 bases are TGTGCCAGCAGACCCGGGGGGCTAATTTCTAACTATGGCTACACCTTC. Translation: CASRPGGLISNYGYTF.

The rearrangement links TRBV6-1 to TRBJ2-5, with 11 bases that match TRBD2. J lost 4 bases, V lost 4 bases, and 8 bases had no gene match. The length of the CDR3 is 16 residues. Germline CDR1 and CDR2: MNHNS and SASEGT. The DNA for the CDR3 is TGTGCCAGCAGTGCCCGTCCGACTAGCGGGATAGAGACCCAGTACTTC. Amino acid sequence: CASSARPTSGIETQYF.

The chain links TRBV7-2 to TRBJ2-1, with D possibly matching TRBD2 (6 bases). Germline CDR1 is SGHTA and CDR2 is FQGNSA. V was clipped by 1 base and J by 5 bases, with 12 bases between them. The CDR3 is made up of 15 amino acids. The CDR3 spells CASSLDSLAHNEQFF. CDR3 nucleotide sequence: TGTGCCAGCAGCTTAGATTCTCTAGCGCACAATGAGCAGTTCTTC.

Turning to this clone: The sample carries other DNA sequences with the same CDR3. This chain links TRBV4-2 with TRBJ2-3, with TRBD2 matching over 11 bases. This CDR3 spans 15 amino acids. Germline lookup yields CDR1 LGHNA and CDR2 YNFKEQ. V shed 4 bases and J 4 bases; nucleotides not matched to a gene: 4. Here the CDR3 DNA reads TGTGCCAGCAGCCCAACTAGCGGGAGACCAGATACGCAGTATTTT. Translated, it gives CASSPTSGRPDTQYF.

CDR3: CSTSGRDYNEQFF. The CDR3 DNA sequence: TGTTCGACTAGCGGGAGGGACTACAATGAGCAGTTCTTC. This chain links TRBV27 with TRBJ2-1; TRBD2 agrees at 14 bases. Germline CDR1 MNHEY, CDR2 SMNVEV (reference sequence). The CDR3 consists of 13 residues.

The chain carries TRBV19 and TRBJ1-5; 7 positions agree with TRBD1. The CDR3 has 12 amino acids. With 8 bases clipped from V and 4 bases from J, the junction kept 2 bases outside the gene matches. Germline values: CDR1 LNHDA, CDR2 SQIVND (reference sequence). The chain's CDR3 is CASRQGNQPQHF. The DNA for the CDR3 is TGTGCCAGTCGACAGGGAAATCAGCCCCAGCATTTT.

The rearrangement uses TRBV2 and TRBJ2-1; the match to TRBD2 covers 9 bases. CDR3 size: 12 residues. The V segment lost 8 bases and the J segment 7 bases; nucleotides outside the gene matches: 3. CDR1 is SNHLY, CDR2 FYNNEI, per germline. In DNA form, the CDR3 reads TGTGCCAGCGGCGGGAGGGCAAATGAGCAGTTCTTC. This codes for CASGGRANEQFF.

Only one count was recorded for this clone. The rearrangement joins TRBV5-1 to TRBJ2-7; D not resolved. CDR1 is SGHRS, CDR2 YFSETQ, per germline. This CDR3 has 14 amino acids. V lost 2 bases to trimming and J lost 0 bases, with 9 bases between them. CDR3 coding DNA: TGCGCCAGCAGCTTTGGGTCGGGCTCCTACGAGCAGTACTTC. Its translation is CASSFGSGSYEQYF.